The next 28 T cell receptor beta chains were all read from a single sample in a study of neurological immune-mediated disorders. TCRdb recomputed calls from the 5' RACE reads with MiXCR, one row per CDR3 protein. The data show roughly 62,000 distinct CDR3 sequences, 3.5% to 4.5% seen once. The sequenced sample consisted of PBMCs. The source is a woman between 45 and 65 years old with multiple sclerosis.

This clonotype was counted at least ten times. The V call is TRBV20-1, the J call TRBJ2-1; the match to TRBD1 covers 9 bases. Germline V gives CDR1 DFQATT, CDR2 SNEGSKA (reference sequence). The length of the CDR3 is 14 residues. With 3 bases clipped from V and 4 bases from J, the junction kept 4 bases outside the gene matches. The CDR3: CSASHRGLYNEQFF. The DNA of the CDR3 is TGCAGTGCTAGCCACAGGGGGCTATACAATGAGCAGTTCTTC.

This sequence joins TRBV3-1 and TRBJ2-2; no clear D gene. CDR3 length: 12 residues. Between the trimmed V and J ends, which lost 2 bases and 7 bases, there was a span of 5 bases. The V gene's germline CDR1 is LGHDT and CDR2 YNNKEL (reference sequence). The CDR3 nucleotides read TGTGCCAGCAGCCAATTAGTCGGGGAGCTGTTTTTT. Protein: CASSQLVGELFF.

This clonotype showed up many times. This chain connects TRBV5-1 to TRBJ1-1; TRBD1 aligns across 7 bases. Germline CDR1 SGHRS, CDR2 YFSETQ. The CDR3 runs 17 residues. V gave up 0 bases and J gave up 1 base; unmatched junction bases: 9. This chain's CDR3 is CASSLGAGTGANTEAFF. CDR3 bases: TGCGCCAGCAGCTTGGGGGCCGGTACAGGGGCGAACACTGAAGCTTTCTTT.

This clonotype is classed as medium-sized. This chain links TRBV29-1 with TRBJ1-2; no clear D gene. CDR1 is SQVTM, CDR2 ANQGSEA, per germline. The CDR3 spans 12 residues. The ends were cut back, 6 bases at V and 6 bases at J, with 14 bases in the middle. As DNA, the CDR3 is TGCAGCGTGCCGGTAGGGCGGGATGGCTACACCTTC. Protein sequence: CSVPVGRDGYTF.

About this clonotype: A read error is likely, as this CDR3 ends without the conserved phenylalanine or tryptophan. The V and J genes are TRBV10-3 and TRBJ1-2; 7 positions match TRBD1. Germline trimming cut 5 bases from V and 7 bases from J; bases unmatched to any gene: 10. CDR3 length: 14 amino acids. Germline CDR1 ENHRY, CDR2 SYGVKD. For the CDR3, the DNA is TGTGCCATCAGTAAAGACAGGGAACATGCTGGCTACACCAAC. Protein product: CAISKDREHAGYTN.

This clonotype was found many times. The chain joins TRBV7-2 to TRBJ2-7; D is undetermined. V was pared by 5 bases and J by 3 bases, with 8 bases between. This CDR3 spans 12 amino acids. Germline V lookup: CDR1 SGHTA, CDR2 FQGNSA. CDR3 in amino acids: CASSRRNYEQYF. Here the CDR3 DNA reads TGTGCCAGCAGCCGCCGGAACTACGAGCAGTACTTC.

The sample holds many counts of this clonotype. The gene calls are TRBV7-2 and TRBJ1-5; a possible D gene is TRBD1 (6 bases). CDR3 size: 15 residues. Looked up from germline, CDR1 is SGHTA and CDR2 is FQGNSA. Trimming took off 0 bases at V and 6 bases at J, with 12 bases between the two ends. CDR3 residues: CASSLAGGAGQPQHF. DNA for the CDR3: TGTGCCAGCAGCTTAGCGGGGGGGGCAGGTCAGCCCCAGCATTTT.

This clonotype was counted ten times or more. The chain joins TRBV12-3 or TRBV12-4 to TRBJ1-5; a weak D match, TRBD1 (5 bases). V gave up 6 bases and J gave up 4 bases, with 10 bases separating them. CDR3 size: 13 residues. The CDR3 sequence is CASRFGANQPQHF. The CDR3 bases are TGTGCCAGCAGATTTGGGGCGAATCAGCCCCAGCATTTT.

This clonotype was seen many times. V gene TRBV15 combines with J gene TRBJ2-1, with D possibly called TRBD1 or TRBD2 (5 bases each). This CDR3 has 14 amino acids. Between the trimmed V and J ends, which lost 4 bases and 3 bases, there was a span of 10 bases. Germline V CDR1 and CDR2: LNHNV, YYDKDF (reference sequence). DNA for the CDR3: TGTGCCACCAGCAATAGGGGACGCTACAATGAGCAGTTCTTC. Residues: CATSNRGRYNEQFF.

The chain combines TRBV3-1 with TRBJ2-1, with D hard to call. The CDR3 is made up of 15 amino acids. Trimming shortened V by 0 bases and J by 6 bases, and 12 bases separated the two germline ends. Looked up from germline, CDR1 is LGHDT and CDR2 is YNNKEL (reference sequence). CDR3 DNA sequence: TGTGCCAGCAGCCAAGATCTCCGAATGGGCAATGAGCAGTTCTTC. This translates into CASSQDLRMGNEQFF.

This clonotype was seen ten or more times. The genes are TRBV5-1 and TRBJ2-1; D not certain. The ends were cut back, 0 bases at V and 3 bases at J, with 10 bases in the middle. This CDR3 has 15 amino acids. CDR1 is SGHRS, CDR2 YFSETQ, per germline. This CDR3 is CASSLVQAHYNEQFF. CDR3 sequence (DNA): TGCGCCAGCAGCTTGGTTCAGGCGCACTACAATGAGCAGTTCTTC. Full variable domain (remainder filled in from reference TRBV5-1 and TRBJ2-1): KAGVTQTPRYLIKTRGQQVTLSCSPISGHRSVSWYQQTPGQGLQFLFEYFSETQRNKGNFPGRFSGRQFSNSRSEMNVSTLELGDSALYLCASSLVQAHYNEQFFGPGTRLTVL.

Details on this clonotype: A much larger clone is a single base away; this may be a read error. J is TRBJ1-1 and V is TRBV5-5, with 7 nucleotides matching TRBD1. The germline V gene encodes CDR1 SGHKS and CDR2 YYEKEE (reference sequence). CDR3 length: 14 residues. J lost 7 bases, V lost 3 bases, and 9 bases had no gene match. CDR3 sequence (DNA): TGTGCCAGCAGCTATGGACAGACAGGGAATGAAGCTTTCTTT. Translation gives CASSYGQTGNEAFF.

This clonotype was seen many times. The chain carries TRBV5-1 and TRBJ2-3, with a weak D call TRBD1 (6 bases). There are 13 residues in the CDR3. Germline V gene data show CDR1 as SGHRS and CDR2 as YFSETQ. V gave up 4 bases and J gave up 3 bases, with 9 bases separating them. The CDR3 sequence is CASSPGQTDTQYF. In nucleotides, the CDR3 is TGCGCCAGCAGCCCCGGACAGACAGATACGCAGTATTTT.

This clonotype came up many times. The V gene is TRBV29-1, the J gene TRBJ2-7; 7 positions match TRBD2. J was trimmed by 6 bases and V by 7 bases; bases with no gene match: 18. Germline CDR1 SQVTM, CDR2 ANQGSEA. The CDR3 has 15 amino acids. CDR3 sequence (DNA): TGCAGCGCCACGGACCACAGACTAGCCGGCGGCGAGCAGTACTTC. It encodes CSATDHRLAGGEQYF.

This clonotype was counted many times. V is TRBV12-3 or TRBV12-4 and J is TRBJ1-5; D is uncertain. The length of the CDR3 is 14 residues. Trimming pared 6 bases from V and 0 bases from J, leaving 9 bases between. The CDR3 loop reads CASSYSDSNQPQHF. The CDR3 nucleotides read TGTGCCAGCAGCTACAGCGATAGCAATCAGCCCCAGCATTTT.

This clonotype showed up many times. This chain links TRBV6-1 with TRBJ2-7, with D uncertain. CDR1 is MNHNS, CDR2 SASEGT, per germline. The CDR3 extends over 13 amino acids. Trimming left V 2 bases short and J 3 bases short, with 8 bases between. CDR3 DNA: TGTGCCAGCAGTGAATGGCGGATCTACGAGCAGTACTTC. Amino acids: CASSEWRIYEQYF.

This clonotype has ten or more counts. This sequence joins TRBV5-5 and TRBJ2-5; the D gene is possibly TRBD2 (5 bases). The CDR3 is made up of 14 amino acids. Germline V gene sequence: CDR1 SGHKS, CDR2 YYEKEE (reference sequence). V was clipped by 1 base and J by 5 bases, with 12 bases between them. CDR3 DNA: TGTGCCAGCAGCTTGACGGGGTTCTCGGAGACCCAGTACTTC. Amino acid sequence: CASSLTGFSETQYF.

This clonotype was counted at least ten times. This chain connects TRBV5-1 to TRBJ1-1; no clear D gene. This CDR3 has 12 residues. CDR1 and CDR2 from the germline V gene are SGHRS and YFSETQ. Between the trimmed V and J ends, which lost 6 bases and 1 base, there was a span of 7 bases. CDR3 region: CASKKSNTEAFF. CDR3 DNA sequence: TGCGCCAGCAAGAAATCGAACACTGAAGCTTTCTTT.

There are many counts of this clonotype. At one boundary the junction diverges from the germline segment, which might be a read error. The J gene is TRBJ1-2, the V gene TRBV19; TRBD1 is a possible D gene (5 bases). Per germline, CDR1 LNHDA and CDR2 SQIVND (reference sequence). This CDR3 is 13 amino acids long. The chain's CDR3 is CATSGSGLYGYTF. Written as DNA, the CDR3 is TGTGCCACTAGTGGGTCGGGACTCTATGGCTACACCTTC.

The table lists this clonotype with a few counts. The chain combines TRBV14 with TRBJ2-7; D is perhaps TRBD1 or TRBD2 (5 bases each). V lost 4 bases, J lost 3 bases, and 16 bases lay in between. The CDR3 length is 15 residues. The germline CDR1 and CDR2 sequences are SGHDN and FVKESK. CDR3 residues: CASSPLLGDVYEQYF. CDR3 DNA sequence: TGTGCCAGCAGCCCATTATTAGGGGACGTCTACGAGCAGTACTTC.

Ten or more counts support this clonotype. V is TRBV15 and J is TRBJ1-1; no reliable D call. The CDR3 has 13 amino acids. V lost 1 base to trimming and J lost 3 bases, with 6 bases between them. Germline values: CDR1 LNHNV, CDR2 YYDKDF (reference sequence). CDR3 loop: CATSRVVYTEAFF. CDR3 sequence (DNA): TGTGCCACCAGCAGAGTAGTTTACACTGAAGCTTTCTTT.

This clonotype was observed at least ten times. The chain combines TRBV5-1 with TRBJ1-2; D is possibly TRBD1 (5 bases). Germline CDR1 and CDR2: SGHRS and YFSETQ. This CDR3 is 16 amino acids long. V shed 0 bases and J shed 5 bases, with 17 bases lying between them. Here the CDR3 reads CASSLASPQGGYGYTF. The CDR3, as DNA: TGCGCCAGCAGCTTGGCTAGTCCGCAGGGCGGTTATGGCTACACCTTC.

This clonotype was detected many times. The rearrangement joins TRBV3-1 to TRBJ1-2, with no clear D. Trimming took 4 bases from V and 0 from J, leaving 9 bases between them. Germline values: CDR1 LGHDT, CDR2 YNNKEL (reference sequence). This CDR3 spans 14 amino acids. The CDR3 loop is CASSPGWTNYGYTF. The CDR3 DNA follows: TGTGCCAGCAGCCCCGGGTGGACTAACTATGGCTACACCTTC.

This clonotype was seen many times. The J gene is TRBJ2-7, the V gene TRBV12-3 or TRBV12-4; 13 bases map to TRBD2. The V gene end was trimmed by 6 bases and the J gene end by 2 bases; junction bases not matched to a gene: 1. This CDR3 is built from 14 residues. The CDR3 DNA reads TGTGCCAGCAGGGGGACTAGCGGGACCTACGAGCAGTACTTC. It is translated as CASRGTSGTYEQYF.

This clonotype occurred many times. This chain links TRBV5-6 with TRBJ2-1, with D perhaps matching TRBD2 (6 bases). In germline, CDR1 is SGHDT, CDR2 YYEEEE. This CDR3 has 17 residues. V was pared by 3 bases and J by 4 bases, with 20 bases between. CDR3 amino acids: CASSSLSGLALYNEQFF. CDR3 DNA sequence: TGTGCCAGCAGCTCCCTTTCGGGCCTAGCGCTGTACAATGAGCAGTTCTTC.

The V and J genes are TRBV6-5 and TRBJ1-1; D gene uncertain. The V gene lost 5 bases and the J gene lost 0 bases, with 7 bases spanning the gap. The CDR3 covers 13 residues. The V gene's germline CDR1 is MNHEY and CDR2 SVGAGI. DNA of the CDR3: TGTGCCAGCAGTAAATACATGAACACTGAAGCTTTCTTT. This translates into CASSKYMNTEAFF.

The chain couples TRBV9 to TRBJ2-7; TRBD1 agrees at 7 bases. The germline CDR1 and CDR2 sequences are SGDLS and YYNGEE. This CDR3 has 15 residues. Losses at the gene ends were 0 bases for V and 5 bases for J; bases not matched to a gene: 8. Here the CDR3 reads CASSVGAQGQDEQYF. The CDR3 DNA is TGTGCCAGCAGCGTAGGGGCTCAAGGACAGGACGAGCAGTACTTC.

A note on this clonotype: The junction differs from germline at one of its ends, possibly a read error. The chain uses TRBV20-1 and TRBJ1-5; 8 bases line up with TRBD1. The CDR3 is 15 amino acids. Per germline, CDR1 DFQATT and CDR2 SNEGSKA (reference sequence). CDR3 protein: CSARDPGQGNQPQNF. For the CDR3, the DNA is TGCAGTGCTAGAGATCCCGGACAGGGCAATCAGCCCCAGAATTTT.